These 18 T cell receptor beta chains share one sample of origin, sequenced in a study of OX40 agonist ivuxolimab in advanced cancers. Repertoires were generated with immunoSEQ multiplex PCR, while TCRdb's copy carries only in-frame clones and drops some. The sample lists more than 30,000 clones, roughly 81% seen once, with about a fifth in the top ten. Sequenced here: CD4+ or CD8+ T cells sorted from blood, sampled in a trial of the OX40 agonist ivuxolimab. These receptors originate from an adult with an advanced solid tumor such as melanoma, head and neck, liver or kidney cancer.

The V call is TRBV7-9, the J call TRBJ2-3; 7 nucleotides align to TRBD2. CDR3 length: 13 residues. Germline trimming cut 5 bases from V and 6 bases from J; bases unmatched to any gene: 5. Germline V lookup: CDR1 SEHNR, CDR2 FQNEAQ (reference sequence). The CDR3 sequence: CASSAFGGDTQYF. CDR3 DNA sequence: TGTGCCAGCAGCGCCTTCGGGGGGGATACGCAGTATTTT.

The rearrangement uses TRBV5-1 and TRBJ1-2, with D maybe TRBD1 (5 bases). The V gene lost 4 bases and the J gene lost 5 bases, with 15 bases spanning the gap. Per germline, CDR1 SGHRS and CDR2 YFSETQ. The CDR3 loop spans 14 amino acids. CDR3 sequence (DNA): TGCGCCAGCAGCGTGGACACGGGAAGGTATGGCTACACCTTC. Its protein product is CASSVDTGRYGYTF.

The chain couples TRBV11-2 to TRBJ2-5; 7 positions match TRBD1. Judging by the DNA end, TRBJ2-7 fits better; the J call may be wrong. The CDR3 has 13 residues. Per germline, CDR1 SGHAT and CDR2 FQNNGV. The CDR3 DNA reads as TGTGCCAGCGGGGGACAGACCGGCTACGAGCAGTACTTC. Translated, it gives CASGGQTGYEQYF.

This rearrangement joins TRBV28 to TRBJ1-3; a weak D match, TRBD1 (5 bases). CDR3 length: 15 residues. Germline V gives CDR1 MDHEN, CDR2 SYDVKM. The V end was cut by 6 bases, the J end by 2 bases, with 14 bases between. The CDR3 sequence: CASSRGGGTGNTIYF. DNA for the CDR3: TGTGCCAGCAGCCGCGGTGGGGGTACTGGAAACACCATATATTTT.

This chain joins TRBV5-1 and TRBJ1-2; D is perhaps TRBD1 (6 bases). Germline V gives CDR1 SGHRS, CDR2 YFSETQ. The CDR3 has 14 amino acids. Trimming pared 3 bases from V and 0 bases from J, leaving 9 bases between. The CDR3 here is CASSYGQSNYGYTF. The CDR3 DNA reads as TGCGCCAGCAGCTACGGACAGTCTAACTATGGCTACACCTTC.

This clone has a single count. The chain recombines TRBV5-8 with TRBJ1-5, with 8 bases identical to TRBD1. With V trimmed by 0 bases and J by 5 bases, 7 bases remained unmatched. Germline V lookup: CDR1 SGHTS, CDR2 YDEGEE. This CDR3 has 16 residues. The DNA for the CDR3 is TGTGCCAGCAGCTTGGGGACAGGGAGGTCGTATCAGCCCCAGCATTTT. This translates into CASSLGTGRSYQPQHF.

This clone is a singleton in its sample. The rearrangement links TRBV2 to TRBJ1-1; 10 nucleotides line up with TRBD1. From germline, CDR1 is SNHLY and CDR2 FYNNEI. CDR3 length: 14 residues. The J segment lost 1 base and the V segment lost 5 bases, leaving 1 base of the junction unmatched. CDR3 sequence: CASSRDRGNTEAFF. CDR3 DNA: TGTGCCAGCAGTCGGGACAGGGGGAACACTGAAGCTTTCTTT.

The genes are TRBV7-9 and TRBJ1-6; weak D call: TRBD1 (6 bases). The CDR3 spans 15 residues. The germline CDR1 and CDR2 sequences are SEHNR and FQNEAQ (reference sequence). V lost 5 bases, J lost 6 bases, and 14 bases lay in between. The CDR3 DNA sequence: TGTGCCAGCAGCGAAAGGGGGACGGCTAATTCACCCCTCCACTTT. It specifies CASSERGTANSPLHF.

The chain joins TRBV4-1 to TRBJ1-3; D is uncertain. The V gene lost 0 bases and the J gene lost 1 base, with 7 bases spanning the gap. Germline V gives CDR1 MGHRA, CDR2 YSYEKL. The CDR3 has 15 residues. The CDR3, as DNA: TGCGCCAGCAGCCAAGATCGTGAATCTGGAAACACCATATATTTT. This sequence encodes CASSQDRESGNTIYF.

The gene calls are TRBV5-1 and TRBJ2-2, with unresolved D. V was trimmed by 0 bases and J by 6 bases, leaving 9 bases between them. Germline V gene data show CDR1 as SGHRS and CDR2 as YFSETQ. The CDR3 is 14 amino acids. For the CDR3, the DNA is TGCGCCAGCAGCTTGGCGGTCTTCTCCGGGGAGCTGTTTTTT. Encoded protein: CASSLAVFSGELFF.

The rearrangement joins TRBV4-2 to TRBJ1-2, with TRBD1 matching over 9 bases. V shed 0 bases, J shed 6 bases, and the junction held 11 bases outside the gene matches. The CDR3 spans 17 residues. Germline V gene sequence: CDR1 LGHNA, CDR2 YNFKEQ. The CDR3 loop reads CASSQEVGTGLDNGYTF. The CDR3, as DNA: TGTGCCAGCAGCCAAGAAGTTGGGACAGGGCTTGATAATGGCTACACCTTC.

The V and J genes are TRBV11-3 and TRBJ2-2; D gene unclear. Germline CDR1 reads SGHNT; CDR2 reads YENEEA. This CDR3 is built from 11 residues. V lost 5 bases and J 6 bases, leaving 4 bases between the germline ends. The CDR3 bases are TGTGCCAGCAGCCAGGCCGGGGAGCTGTTTTTT. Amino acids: CASSQAGELFF.

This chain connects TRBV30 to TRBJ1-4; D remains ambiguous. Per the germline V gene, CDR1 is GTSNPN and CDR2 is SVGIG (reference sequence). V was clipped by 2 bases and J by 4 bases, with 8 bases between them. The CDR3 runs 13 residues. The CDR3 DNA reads TGTGCCTGGAGTCTTCGTTTTAATGAAAAACTGTTTTTT. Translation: CAWSLRFNEKLFF.

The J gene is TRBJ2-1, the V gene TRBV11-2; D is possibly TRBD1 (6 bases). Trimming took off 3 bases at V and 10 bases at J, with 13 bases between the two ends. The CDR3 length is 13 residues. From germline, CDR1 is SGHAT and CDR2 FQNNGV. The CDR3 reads CASSFIRGIEQFF. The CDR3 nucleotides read TGTGCCAGCAGCTTCATCAGGGGCATCGAGCAGTTCTTC.

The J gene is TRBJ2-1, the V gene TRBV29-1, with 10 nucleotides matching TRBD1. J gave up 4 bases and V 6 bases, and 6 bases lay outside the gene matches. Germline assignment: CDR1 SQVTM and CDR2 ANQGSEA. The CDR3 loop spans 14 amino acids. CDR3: CSVARDRGYNEQFF. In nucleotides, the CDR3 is TGCAGCGTAGCCCGGGACAGGGGTTACAATGAGCAGTTCTTC.

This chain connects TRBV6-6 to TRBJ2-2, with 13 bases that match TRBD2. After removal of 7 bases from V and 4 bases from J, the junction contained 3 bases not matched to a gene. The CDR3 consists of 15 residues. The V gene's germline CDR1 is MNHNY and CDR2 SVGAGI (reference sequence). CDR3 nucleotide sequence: TGTGCCAGCACCACTAGCGGGGGGGGCACCGGGGAGCTGTTTTTT. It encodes CASTTSGGGTGELFF.

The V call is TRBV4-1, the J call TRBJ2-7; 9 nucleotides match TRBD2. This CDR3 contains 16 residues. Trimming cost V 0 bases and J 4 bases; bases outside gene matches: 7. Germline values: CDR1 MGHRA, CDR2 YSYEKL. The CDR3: CASSQDRSGGKYEQYF. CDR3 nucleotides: TGCGCCAGCAGCCAAGACCGTAGCGGGGGAAAATACGAGCAGTACTTC.

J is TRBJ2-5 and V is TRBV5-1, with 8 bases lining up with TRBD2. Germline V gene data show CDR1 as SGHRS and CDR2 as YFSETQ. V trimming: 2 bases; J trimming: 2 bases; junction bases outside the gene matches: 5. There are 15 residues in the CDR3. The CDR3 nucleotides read TGCGCCAGCAGCTTCCTAGCGGGCGAACAAGAGACCCAGTACTTC. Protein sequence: CASSFLAGEQETQYF.